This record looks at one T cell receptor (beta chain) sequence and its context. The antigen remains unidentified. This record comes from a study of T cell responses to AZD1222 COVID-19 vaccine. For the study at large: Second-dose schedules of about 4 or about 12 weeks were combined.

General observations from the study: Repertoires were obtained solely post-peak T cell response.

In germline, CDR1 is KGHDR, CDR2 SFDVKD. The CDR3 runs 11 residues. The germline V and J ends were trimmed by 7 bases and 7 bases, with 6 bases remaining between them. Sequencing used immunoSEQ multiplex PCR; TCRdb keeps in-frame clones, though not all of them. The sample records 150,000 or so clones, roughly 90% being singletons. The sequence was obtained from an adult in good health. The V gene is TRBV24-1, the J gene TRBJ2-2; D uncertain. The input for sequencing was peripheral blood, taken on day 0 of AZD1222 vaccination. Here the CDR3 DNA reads TGTGCCACCAGATCCGACGGGGAGCTGTTTTTT. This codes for CATRSDGELFF.